Following are 5 T cell receptor beta chains from one sample sequenced in a study of blood T cell repertoires in COVID-19. Method: immunoSEQ multiplex PCR; TCRdb's copy keeps in-frame clones and lacks some. The table lists about 110,000 clones, about 80% of them singletons. The sample taken for sequencing was peripheral blood. All receptors derive from a woman older than 75 with acute or convalescent COVID-19.

This clone appeared a single time. The rearrangement links TRBV28 to TRBJ2-7, with D maybe TRBD1 (6 bases). CDR3 length: 14 amino acids. Germline V gives CDR1 MDHEN, CDR2 SYDVKM. Trimming left V 6 bases short and J 7 bases short, with 19 bases between. This CDR3 reads CASSRPGAVGEQYF. Written as DNA, the CDR3 is TGTGCCAGCAGCCGGCCAGGGGCGGTGGGGGAGCAGTACTTC.

V usage is TRBV5-1 and J usage is TRBJ2-1; D is perhaps TRBD1 (5 bases). Looked up from germline, CDR1 is SGHRS and CDR2 is YFSETQ. CDR3 length equals 14 residues. V lost 2 bases and J 0 bases, leaving 6 bases between the germline ends. CDR3 protein: CASSFDSSYNEQFF. CDR3 coding DNA: TGCGCCAGCAGCTTCGACAGCTCCTACAATGAGCAGTTCTTC.

The V gene is TRBV3-1 (or the pseudogene TRBV3-2), the J gene TRBJ1-1; TRBD1 might be the D (6 bases). The CDR3 spans 16 residues. Trimming pared 4 bases from V and 2 bases from J, leaving 17 bases between. CDR1 and CDR2 (germline): LGHDT, YNNKEL (reference sequence). CDR3 sequence reads: CASSPFTGLGNTEAFF. CDR3 sequence (DNA): TGTGCCAGCAGCCCGTTTACAGGGTTGGGAAACACTGAAGCTTTCTTT.

The chain couples TRBV12-3 or TRBV12-4 to TRBJ1-2, with D uncertain. This CDR3 region has 13 residues. Trimming left V 1 base short and J 8 bases short, with 11 bases between. CDR3 amino acids: CASSLDRTAGYTF. The CDR3, as DNA: TGTGCCAGCAGTTTAGATCGGACTGCCGGCTACACCTTC.

The genes are TRBV5-1 and TRBJ2-5; D gene unclear. CDR1 SGHRS and CDR2 YFSETQ come from the germline V gene. The CDR3 is made up of 17 amino acids. The germline V and J ends were trimmed by 0 bases and 1 base, with 16 bases remaining between them. The CDR3 DNA reads as TGCGCCAGCAGCTTGGTTCCCCAGGTTATTGGCCAAGAGACCCAGTACTTC. Amino acid sequence: CASSLVPQVIGQETQYF.